The source of this TCR beta chain is a study of cytomegalovirus exposure and HLA in healthy donors. Study context: The study's early data release held approximately 91 million unique TCRs from HLA-typed donors. The study's findings and limits: A later analysis found that most CMV-associated TCR beta chains appeared HLA-restricted. As a later analysis showed, a missense DCLRE1C variant was linked to trimming of TCR beta V- and J-genes.

Germline-derived CDR1 and CDR2 are SGHRS and YFSETQ. The CDR3 covers 15 residues. J gave up 5 bases and V 0 bases, and 4 bases lay outside the gene matches. PCR employed 60 Vbeta and 13 Jbeta primers. As originally analysed: An analysis performed later counted about 80 million unique TCR beta chains (roughly 11 million of them shared). Clones were sequenced by immunoSEQ multiplex PCR, and TCRdb holds only the in-frame ones, with some missing. That table supplies the V and J calls and clone size; D and trimming were determined from the DNA. The profile covers roughly 180,000 clones, with roughly 9.5% appearing a single time and 1% to 1.5% taken by the ten largest. As to this clone: The antigen is not known.

The sequence was obtained from a woman aged 25-40 years in good health and CMV-seropositive. The sequencing input was PBMCs. The chain recombines TRBV5-1 with TRBJ2-2, with 7 bases that match TRBD2. The CDR3 DNA reads as TGCGCCAGCAGCTTGGGCGGGAGCGGGACCGGGGAGCTGTTTTTT. Protein product: CASSLGGSGTGELFF.